This entry concerns a single T cell receptor beta chain. Its antigen is not known. Primers included in the PCR were 60 Vbeta and 13 Jbeta primers. The method was immunoSEQ multiplex PCR; TCRdb's version includes in-frame clones alone and lacks a portion of them. The sample has fewer than 90,000 clones, around 76% seen once. CDR1 and CDR2 from the germline V gene are SGHVS and FQNEAQ. V lost 1 base and J 6 bases, leaving 6 bases between the germline ends. The CDR3 spans 12 residues. This specimen belongs to a study of cytomegalovirus exposure and HLA in healthy donors. The study's findings and limits: A later analysis found common viral pathogens apparently linked to several of the most significant clusters.

Sequences were obtained from PBMCs. The chain recombines TRBV7-8 with TRBJ1-2; D not certain. The clonotype was recovered from a man aged 30 to 39 in good health and CMV-seropositive. In DNA form, the CDR3 reads TGTGCCAGCAGCTTAGGGGCGAATGGCTACACCTTC. It encodes CASSLGANGYTF.